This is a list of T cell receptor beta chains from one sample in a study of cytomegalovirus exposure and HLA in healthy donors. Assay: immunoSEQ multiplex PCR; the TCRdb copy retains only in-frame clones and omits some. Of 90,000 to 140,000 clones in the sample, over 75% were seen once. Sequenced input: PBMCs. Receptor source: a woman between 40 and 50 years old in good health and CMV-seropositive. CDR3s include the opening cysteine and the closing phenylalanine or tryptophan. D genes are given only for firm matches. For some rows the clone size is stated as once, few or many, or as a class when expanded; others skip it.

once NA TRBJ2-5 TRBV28 TGTGCCAGCGGAGGGGAGGACTCCCAGACCCAGTACTTC CASGGEDSQTQYF
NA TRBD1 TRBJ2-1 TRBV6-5 TGTGCCAGCAGTCCAGACAGGGGGTTTGAGCAGTTCTTC CASSPDRGFEQFF
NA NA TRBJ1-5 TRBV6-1 TGTGCCAGCAGTGGAGGACAGCTCAATCAGCCCCAGCATTTT CASSGGQLNQPQHF
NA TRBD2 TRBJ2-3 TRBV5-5 TGTGCCAGCAGCTTGGGGACTAGCTGGGAATTGGCAGATACGCAGTATTTT CASSLGTSWELADTQYF
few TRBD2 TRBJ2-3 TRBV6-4 TGTGCCAGCAGCGTTAGCGGGAGCCCTACCGATACGCAGTATTTT CASSVSGSPTDTQYF
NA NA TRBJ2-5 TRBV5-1 TGCGCCAGCAGCTCTGATAGGGGGAGGGGAGAGACCCAGTACTTC CASSSDRGRGETQYF
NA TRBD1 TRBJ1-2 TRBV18 TGTGCCAGCTCACCAGCCGCCGGGACAGAGAACTATGGCTACACCTTC CASSPAAGTENYGYTF
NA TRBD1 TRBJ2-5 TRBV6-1 TGTGCCAGCAAGGGGGCGCATGCCTCAGAGACCCAGTACTTC CASKGAHASETQYF
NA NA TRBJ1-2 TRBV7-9 TGTGCCAGCAGCATCGACAGCTTCGGCCTTACTAGCGGCTACACCTTC CASSIDSFGLTSGYTF
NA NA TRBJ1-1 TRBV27 TGTGCCAGCAGCTCCAGGAACACTGAAGCTTTCTTT CASSSRNTEAFF
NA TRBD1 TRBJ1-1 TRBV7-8 TGTGCCAGCGGAGGACAGGAAAACACTGAAGCTTTCTTT CASGGQENTEAFF
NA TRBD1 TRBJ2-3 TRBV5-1 TGCGCCAGCAGCTATGGGACAGCGCCCACAGATACGCAGTATTTT CASSYGTAPTDTQYF
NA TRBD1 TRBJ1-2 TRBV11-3 TGTGCCAGCAGCACGCGACAGGGTAACTATGGCTACACCTTC CASSTRQGNYGYTF
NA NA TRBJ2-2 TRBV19 TGTGCCAGTAGTCCCCGGACTTACGCCGGGGAGCTGTTTTTT CASSPRTYAGELFF
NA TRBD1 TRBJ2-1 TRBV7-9 TGTGCCAGCCCTCAGGGGGCAGCCCTCAATGAGCAGTTCTTC CASPQGAALNEQFF
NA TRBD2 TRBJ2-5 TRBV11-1 TGTGCCAGCAGCTTAGGGGAGGGAACGGAGACCCAGTACTTC CASSLGEGTETQYF
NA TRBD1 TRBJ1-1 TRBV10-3 TGTGCCATCAGTGAGTCGCAGGGGGCGAACACTGAAGCTTTCTTT CAISESQGANTEAFF
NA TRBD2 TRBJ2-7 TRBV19 TGTGCCAGTAGTGGCCTTTCGGGAGGCGAGCAGTACTTC CASSGLSGGEQYF
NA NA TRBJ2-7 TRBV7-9 TGTGCCAGCAGCCGCCCCGGACAGCCTACAACCTACGAGCAGTACTTC CASSRPGQPTTYEQYF
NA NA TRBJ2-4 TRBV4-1 TGCGCCAGCAGCCAAGGGGGACTGGATAACAAAAACATTCAGTACTTC CASSQGGLDNKNIQYF
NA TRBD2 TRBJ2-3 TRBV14 TGTGCCAGCAGCCAAGTGGCAGGAGCGGGGGGCACAGATACGCAGTATTTT CASSQVAGAGGTDTQYF
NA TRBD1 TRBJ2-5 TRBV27 TGTGCCAGCAGTAGTGGGACAGCCACAGCCGAAGAGACCCAGTACTTC CASSSGTATAEETQYF
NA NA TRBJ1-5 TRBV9 TGTGCCAGCAGCCGAGGACACAGCAATCAGCCCCAGCATTTT CASSRGHSNQPQHF
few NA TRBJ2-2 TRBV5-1 TGCGCCAGCAGCTTTACTATAACCGGGGAGCTGTTTTTT CASSFTITGELFF
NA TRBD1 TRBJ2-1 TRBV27 TGTGCCAGCACCACGGACAGGGCGGACAATGAGCAGTTCTTC CASTTDRADNEQFF
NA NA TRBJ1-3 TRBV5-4 TGTGCCAGCAGCTCGTGGGGGGGGAACACCATATATTTT CASSSWGGNTIYF
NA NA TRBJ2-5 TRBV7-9 TGTGCCAGCAGCTTCGCGGTAGAGACCCAGTACTTC CASSFAVETQYF
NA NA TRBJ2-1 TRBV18 TGTGCCAGCTCACCAATGAGGGAATACAATGAGCAGTTCTTC CASSPMREYNEQFF
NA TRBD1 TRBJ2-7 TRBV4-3 TGCGCCAGCAGCCAGGGACAGGGTATTTCCTACGAGCAGTACTTC CASSQGQGISYEQYF
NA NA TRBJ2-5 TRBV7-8 TGTGCCAGCAGCCCCGGAGGTTTGGAGACCCAGTACTTC CASSPGGLETQYF
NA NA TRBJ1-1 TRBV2 TGTGCCAGCAGAGGGGCGTTGTGGGTAAGGGGTAGGACTGAAGCTTTCTTT CASRGALWVRGRTEAFF
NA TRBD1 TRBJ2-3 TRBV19 TGTGCCAGTAGTATACTCGGACAGGGTGAGACAGATACGCAGTATTTT CASSILGQGETDTQYF
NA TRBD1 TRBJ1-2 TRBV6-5 TGTGCCAGCAGCCCCGGACAGGGGGCCGGCGGCTACACCTTC CASSPGQGAGGYTF
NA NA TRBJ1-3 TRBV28 TGTGCCAGCAGTTCGACCTGGAGGATGGGTGGAAACACCATATATTTT CASSSTWRMGGNTIYF
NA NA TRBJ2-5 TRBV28 TGTGCCAGCACCCGGACTGCGCAAGAGACCCAGTACTTC CASTRTAQETQYF
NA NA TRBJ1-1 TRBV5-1 TGCGCCAGCAGCTCTGGACAGCCGAACACTGAAGCTTTCTTT CASSSGQPNTEAFF
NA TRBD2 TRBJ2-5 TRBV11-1 TGTGCCAGCAGCTTAGGGCTAGCGGGACCTCAAGAGACCCAGTACTTC CASSLGLAGPQETQYF
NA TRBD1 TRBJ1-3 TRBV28 TGTGCCAGCAGTCGGGACAGCTCTGGAAACACCATATATTTT CASSRDSSGNTIYF
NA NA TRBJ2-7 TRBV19 TGTGCCAGTAGTCCGGGGGGCGGCAACTACGAGCAGTACTTC CASSPGGGNYEQYF
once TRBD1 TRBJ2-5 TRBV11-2 TGTGCCAGCAGCCCTACAGGGGTGCAGACCCAGTACTTC CASSPTGVQTQYF
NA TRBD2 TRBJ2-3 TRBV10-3 TGTGCCATCAGTGCTAGCGGGACAGATACGCAGTATTTT CAISASGTDTQYF
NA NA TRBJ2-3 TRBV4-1 TGCGCCAGCAGCCAAAGGGCTAGCGCTAGCACAGATACGCAGTATTTT CASSQRASASTDTQYF
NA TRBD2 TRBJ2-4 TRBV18 TGTGCCAGCTCACCAAGCGCGGGAGGGTACATTCAGTACTTC CASSPSAGGYIQYF
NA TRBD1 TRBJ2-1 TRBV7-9 TGTGCCAGCAGCAGGGGACAGCCATCCTACAATGAGCAGTTCTTC CASSRGQPSYNEQFF
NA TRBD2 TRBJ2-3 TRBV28 TGTGCCAGCAGTTTATCGGGACTAGCGGTTGTGTCAGATACGCAGTATTTT CASSLSGLAVVSDTQYF
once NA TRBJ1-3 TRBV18 TGTGCCAGCTCACCGGACAGCAACTCTGGAAACACCATATATTTT CASSPDSNSGNTIYF
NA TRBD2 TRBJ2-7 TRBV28 TGTGCCAGCAGAGCCCTCCCCGGGACTAGCGGGAGGGACGAGCAGTACTTC CASRALPGTSGRDEQYF
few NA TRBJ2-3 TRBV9 TGTGCCAGCAGCCGACGATTAGCAACCCCTAGCACAGATACGCAGTATTTT CASSRRLATPSTDTQYF
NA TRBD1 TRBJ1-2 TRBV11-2 TGTGCCAGCAGCTCCTCCTCCGGGACAGGCTATGGCTACACCTTC CASSSSSGTGYGYTF
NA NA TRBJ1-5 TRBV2 TGTGCCAGCAGTGAATCGGGTGCACCCCAGCATTTT CASSESGAPQHF
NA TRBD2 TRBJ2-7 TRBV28 TGTGCCAGCAGGCTACTAGCGGGATTCTACGGGCAGTACTTC CASRLLAGFYGQYF
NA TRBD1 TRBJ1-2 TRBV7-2 TGTGCCAGCAGCTTAGGGGGGACAGACTATGGCTACACCTTC CASSLGGTDYGYTF
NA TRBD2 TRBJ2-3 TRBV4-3 TGCGCCAGCAGCCAAGCTCCTAGCGGAAAAGATACGCAGTATTTT CASSQAPSGKDTQYF
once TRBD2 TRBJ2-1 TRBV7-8 TGTGCCAGCAGCTTAGCTCAGCGGGGGGTCTCCCAGTTCTTC CASSLAQRGVSQFF
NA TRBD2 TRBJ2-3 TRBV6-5 TGTGCCAGCAAAGAGCGGGGGGGCCCAGATACGCAGTATTTT CASKERGGPDTQYF
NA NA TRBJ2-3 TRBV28 TGTGCCAGCAGTTGGAACAGGGTGGATACGCAGTATTTT CASSWNRVDTQYF
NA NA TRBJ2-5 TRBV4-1 TGCGCCAGCAGCCAGACCCGCGACCTAGGTGTGCAGACCCAGTACTTC CASSQTRDLGVQTQYF